This T cell receptor beta chain was sequenced in a study of shared clonotypes between healthy human individuals. Study-level information: CD4 naive and memory got three plates each, CD8 naive two, CD8 memory one. Study-wide results and limits: Rarefaction showed that sequencing of sorted subsets was incomplete (despite large depth). A small donor pool kept down the genetic and exposure-history diversity that was represented.

Germline CDR1 and CDR2: LNHNV and YYDKDF (reference sequence). This CDR3 is built from 17 residues. V was clipped by 5 bases and J by 4 bases, with 21 bases between them. A word on this clone: Antigen: not known.

Each subset's genomic DNA was shared equally among a number of immunoSEQ plates. The method was immunoSEQ multiplex PCR; TCRdb's version includes in-frame clones alone and lacks a portion of them. The sample has roughly 2.1 million clones, roughly 91% seen once. The naive CD8 subset, CD45RO-negative cells positively selected for CCR7, excluded terminally differentiated effector memory CD45RA+ cells. The sequencing input was naive CD8+ T cells from PBMCs. This receptor was identified in a young man in good health. Some clones in this sample may be carry-over from other donors' samples. The chain links TRBV15 to TRBJ2-1, with D maybe TRBD1 (6 bases). CDR3 sequence reads: CATSLEGELPPYNEQFF. In DNA, the CDR3 is TGTGCCACCAGCCTAGAGGGGGAGCTCCCCCCATACAATGAGCAGTTCTTC.